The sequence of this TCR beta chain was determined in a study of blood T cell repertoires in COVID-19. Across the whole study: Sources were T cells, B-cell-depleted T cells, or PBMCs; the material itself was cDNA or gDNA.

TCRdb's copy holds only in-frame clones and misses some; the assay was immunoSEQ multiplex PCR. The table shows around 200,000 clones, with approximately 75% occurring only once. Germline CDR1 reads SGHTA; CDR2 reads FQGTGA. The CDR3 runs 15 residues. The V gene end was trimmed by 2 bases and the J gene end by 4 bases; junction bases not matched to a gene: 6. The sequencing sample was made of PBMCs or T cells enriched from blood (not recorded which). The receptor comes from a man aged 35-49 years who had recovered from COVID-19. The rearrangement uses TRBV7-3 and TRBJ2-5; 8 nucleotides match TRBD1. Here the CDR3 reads CASSLAGGFTETQYF. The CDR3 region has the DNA TGTGCCAGCAGCTTAGCAGGGGGCTTTACAGAGACCCAGTACTTC.